This T cell receptor beta chain was captured by sequencing in a study of human T cells and chemical hapten exposure. Whole-study context: 2% DPC applied to a 2 cm by 2 cm arm area sensitized donors. Study-level points and caveats: It was expanded TCRs that formed significantly more large CDR3 similarity clusters than controls did.

Library construction involved attaching unique molecular identifiers to individual cDNA molecules, which allowed quantitative, reproducible TCR counting. MiXCR was run by TCRdb on the RACE reads, yielding one entry per CDR3 protein. The sample consists of under 300,000 distinct CDR3 sequences, 7.5% to 10% of them appearing once. The sample holds many counts of this clonotype. The antigen is undetermined. Time point here: pre-sensitization, week 0. Noted treatment: therapeutic diphenylcyclopropenone sensitization with weekly scalp DPC. Staff drew blood before applying each patch test. Germline V gene data show CDR1 as KGHDR and CDR2 as SFDVKD. V dropped 4 bases and J dropped 0 bases, with 12 bases sitting between them. The CDR3 loop spans 16 amino acids.

This clonotype was obtained from a middle-aged woman with alopecia areata. Some clones in this sample may be carry-over from other donors' samples. The genes are TRBV24-1 and TRBJ2-1, with D possibly being TRBD1 (5 bases). The source material was whole blood, sampled in connection with sensitization to the hapten diphenylcyclopropenone (DPC). The CDR3: CATSERGPSSYNEQFF. CDR3 nucleotides: TGTGCCACCAGTGAAAGGGGCCCGAGCTCCTACAATGAGCAGTTCTTC.